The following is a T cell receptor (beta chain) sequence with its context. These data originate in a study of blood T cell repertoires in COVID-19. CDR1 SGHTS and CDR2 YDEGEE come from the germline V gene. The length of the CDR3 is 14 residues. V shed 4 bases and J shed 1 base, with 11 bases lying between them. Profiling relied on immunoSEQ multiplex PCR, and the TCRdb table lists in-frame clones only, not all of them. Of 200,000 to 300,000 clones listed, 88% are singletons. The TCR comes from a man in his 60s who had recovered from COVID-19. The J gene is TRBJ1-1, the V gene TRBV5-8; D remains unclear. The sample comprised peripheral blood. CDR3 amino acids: CASSHTLRNTEAFF. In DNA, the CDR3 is TGTGCCAGCAGCCACACACTACGGAACACTGAAGCTTTCTTT.